A single sample is the source of the 15 T cell receptor beta chains below, sequenced in a study of T cell repertoires in cytomegalovirus infection. MiXCR, applied by TCRdb to the reads, yields one record per CDR3 protein. The sample yields fewer than 250,000 distinct CDR3 sequences, approximately 22% seen once. The sequenced sample consisted of CD8+ T cells from PBMCs. The origin of the receptors is a human donor in good health (CMV status not recorded). Some clones in this sample may be carry-over from other donors' samples.

The chain joins TRBV10-3 to TRBJ2-7; TRBD2 aligns across 13 bases. J lost 4 bases, V lost 4 bases, and 4 bases had no gene match. CDR3 length: 15 residues. Germline V gene sequence: CDR1 ENHRY, CDR2 SYGVKD. The CDR3 nucleotides are TGTGCCATCAGTGGACTAGCGGGGGGCATATACGAGCAGTACTTC. It codes for CAISGLAGGIYEQYF.

This chain joins TRBV19 and TRBJ2-2, with 8 bases fitting TRBD2. The CDR3 is made up of 15 amino acids. V shed 7 bases and J 5 bases; nucleotides not matched to a gene: 9. The germline V gene has CDR1 LNHDA and CDR2 SQIVND (reference sequence). DNA of the CDR3: TGTGCCAGTACCGCCGGGACTAGAGAAACCGGGGAGCTGTTTTTT. Protein: CASTAGTRETGELFF.

This clonotype was observed a few times. The chain's CDR3 is CASSGTGVLQPQHF. The CDR3 DNA reads TGTGCCAGCAGTGGAACAGGGGTATTGCAGCCCCAGCATTTT. The V gene is TRBV25-1, the J gene TRBJ1-5; 7 bases map to TRBD1. The CDR3 loop spans 14 amino acids. The J segment lost 7 bases and the V segment lost 4 bases, leaving 7 bases of the junction unmatched. Looked up from germline, CDR1 is MGHDK and CDR2 is SYGVNS.

This clonotype was found a few times. V and J are TRBV7-6 and TRBJ1-2; the match to TRBD1 covers 7 bases. Germline CDR1 SGHVS, CDR2 FNYEAQ. There are 15 residues in the CDR3. Trimming removed 5 bases from V and 8 bases from J; junction bases left unmatched: 14. In DNA form, the CDR3 reads TGTGCCAGCAGCACTTCACTGCCCAGGGGGGAGGGCTACACCTTC. Translation: CASSTSLPRGEGYTF.

The CDR3 loop reads CASSSPPLNQPQHF. The DNA for the CDR3 is TGTGCCAGCAGTTCACCTCCTTTGAATCAGCCCCAGCATTTT. V is TRBV28 and J is TRBJ1-5; D is ambiguous. CDR1 is MDHEN and CDR2 is SYDVKM in the germline V gene. The CDR3 consists of 14 residues. V lost 4 bases, J lost 4 bases, and 11 bases lay in between.

This clonotype showed up many times. The gene calls are TRBV7-9 and TRBJ2-3, with 11 bases fitting TRBD2. V shed 4 bases, J shed 3 bases, and the junction held 9 bases outside the gene matches. Germline V lookup: CDR1 SEHNR, CDR2 FQNEAQ (reference sequence). The CDR3 is 17 residues long. CDR3 sequence reads: CASSSPTSGDVTDTQYF. In DNA form, the CDR3 reads TGTGCCAGCAGCTCCCCGACTAGCGGGGACGTAACAGATACGCAGTATTTT.

The genes are TRBV15 and TRBJ2-1, with 9 bases identical to TRBD2. The germline V gene encodes CDR1 LNHNV and CDR2 YYDKDF (reference sequence). V trimming: 3 bases; J trimming: 7 bases; junction bases outside the gene matches: 7. CDR3 size: 15 residues. This chain's CDR3 is CATSRGSSGVNEQFF. Written as DNA, the CDR3 is TGTGCCACCAGCAGGGGCTCTAGCGGGGTTAATGAGCAGTTCTTC. The full variable domain, rest sourced from reference TRBV15 and TRBJ2-1, is DAMVIQNPRYQVTQFGKPVTLSCSQTLNHNVMYWYQQKSSQAPKLLFHYYDKDFNNEADTPDNFQSRRPNTSFCFLDIRSPGLGDTAMYLCATSRGSSGVNEQFFGPGTRLTVL.

The sample holds many counts of this clonotype. This chain uses TRBV7-8 with TRBJ1-2; D remains ambiguous. The CDR3 runs 16 residues. Trimming removed 2 bases from V and 0 bases from J, with 13 bases in between. The germline CDR1 and CDR2 sequences are SGHVS and FQNEAQ. CDR3 coding DNA: TGTGCCAGCAGCTTATCTGGCACCGGGACTAACTATGGCTACACCTTC. Translation gives CASSLSGTGTNYGYTF. The complete variable domain, with remaining parts taken from reference TRBV7-8 and TRBJ1-2, reads GAGVSQSPRYKVAKRGQDVALRCDPISGHVSLFWYQQALGQGPEFLTYFQNEAQLDKSGLPSDRFFAERPEGSVSTLKIQRTQQEDSAVYLCASSLSGTGTNYGYTFGSGTRLTVV.

This clonotype occurred a few times. The chain combines TRBV5-5 with TRBJ2-2; D might be TRBD2 (5 bases). Germline V gives CDR1 SGHKS, CDR2 YYEKEE (reference sequence). The CDR3 loop spans 12 amino acids. Trimming cost V 0 bases and J 11 bases, with 8 bases left between them. The CDR3 reads CASSLAEEELFF. The CDR3 DNA reads TGTGCCAGCAGCTTGGCGGAGGAAGAGCTGTTTTTT.

V is TRBV6-1 and J is TRBJ1-4; TRBD1 is a possible D gene (6 bases). CDR3 length: 15 amino acids. Germline CDR1 is MNHNS and CDR2 is SASEGT. V was trimmed by 6 bases and J by 0 bases, leaving 11 bases between them. The CDR3 loop is CASSPDRSTNEKLFF. The CDR3 region has the DNA TGTGCCAGCAGCCCTGACAGGTCAACTAATGAAAAACTGTTTTTT.

In its sample, this clonotype was seen many times. This chain joins TRBV13 and TRBJ2-3, with 7 bases matching TRBD1. Germline CDR1 and CDR2: PRHDT and FYEKMQ (reference sequence). The V and J ends lost 6 bases and 2 bases, in that order; junction bases with no gene match: 8. CDR3 length: 15 amino acids. As DNA, the CDR3 is TGTGCCAGCAGTCCCGGACAGGCCAACACAGATACGCAGTATTTT. Protein: CASSPGQANTDTQYF.

The chain recombines TRBV24-1 with TRBJ2-3; 13 bases line up with TRBD2. Trimming took 4 bases from V and 2 from J; bases not matched to a gene: 5. Germline CDR1 KGHDR, CDR2 SFDVKD. CDR3 size: 17 residues. CDR3 residues: CATSDLGLAGATDTQYF. CDR3 nucleotides: TGTGCCACCAGTGACCTTGGACTAGCGGGGGCCACAGATACGCAGTATTTT.

The chain joins TRBV28 to TRBJ1-5; no definite D call. Per the germline V gene, CDR1 is MDHEN and CDR2 is SYDVKM. V was trimmed by 5 bases and J by 7 bases, leaving 18 bases between them. The CDR3 is 15 residues long. The CDR3: CASSRSTSSGQPQHF. The DNA for the CDR3 is TGTGCCAGCAGTCGATCCACGTCAAGTGGACAGCCCCAGCATTTT. The full variable domain, its missing parts supplied by reference TRBV28 and TRBJ1-5, is DVKVTQSSRYLVKRTGEKVFLECVQDMDHENMFWYRQDPGLGLRLIYFSYDVKMKEKGDIPEGYSVSREKKERFSLILESASTNQTSMYLCASSRSTSSGQPQHFGDGTRLSIL.

This clonotype has a handful of counts. This chain uses TRBV4-2 with TRBJ2-2, with 10 bases that match TRBD1. The CDR3 runs to 18 residues. Trimming removed 0 bases from V and 4 bases from J; junction bases left unmatched: 8. Germline loops: CDR1 LGHNA, CDR2 YNFKEQ. The DNA of the CDR3 is TGTGCCAGCAGCCAAGATTGGGTGACAGGGGGCACCACCGGGGAGCTGTTTTTT. Amino acids: CASSQDWVTGGTTGELFF.

This clonotype has at least ten counts. This chain joins TRBV7-8 and TRBJ2-1, with D possibly being TRBD1 or TRBD2 (5 bases each). Trimming cost V 1 base and J 1 base, with 8 bases left between them. The CDR3 sequence is 15 residues long. Looked up from germline, CDR1 is SGHVS and CDR2 is FQNEAQ. The CDR3 protein is CASSLGGVSYNEQFF. Written as DNA, the CDR3 is TGTGCCAGCAGCTTAGGAGGGGTATCCTACAATGAGCAGTTCTTC.